The rows below give T cell receptor beta chains drawn from one sample of a study of cytomegalovirus exposure and HLA in healthy donors. Produced via immunoSEQ multiplex PCR; TCRdb's table is partial and in-frame only. The data hold some 130,000 clones, with around 80% observed a single time. Sample: PBMCs. These receptors came from a man aged 25-40 years in good health and CMV-seronegative. Each CDR3 is given with its conserved first and last residue. D genes are given only for firm matches. Rows give clone size only sometimes, using once, few, many, or a class for an expanded clone.

d_call	j_call	v_call	clone_size	cdr3_aa	cdr3_nt
NA	TRBJ1-1	TRBV5-6	few	CASSLGGVNTEAFF	TGTGCCAGCAGCTTAGGAGGGGTGAACACTGAAGCTTTCTTT
NA	TRBJ1-2	TRBV6-6	NA	CASSYSGLYGYTF	TGTGCCAGCAGTTACTCGGGACTTTATGGCTACACCTTC
TRBD2	TRBJ2-2	TRBV7-8	NA	CASSPRLAGTNTGELFF	TGTGCCAGCAGCCCCAGACTAGCGGGGACAAACACCGGGGAGCTGTTTTTT
NA	TRBJ1-1	TRBV30	NA	CAWSRESHPFF	TGTGCCTGGAGTCGGGAGTCGCACCCTTTCTTT
TRBD1	TRBJ1-4	TRBV10-2	once	CASWGQGAEKLFF	TGCGCCAGCTGGGGACAGGGGGCTGAAAAACTGTTTTTT
TRBD1	TRBJ2-7	TRBV18	NA	CASGTGEYEQYF	TGTGCCAGCGGGACAGGGGAATACGAGCAGTACTTC
NA	TRBJ2-1	TRBV7-2	NA	CASSLGLDVDEQFF	TGTGCCAGCAGCTTAGGGCTAGACGTGGATGAGCAGTTCTTC
TRBD1	TRBJ2-1	TRBV7-9	NA	CASSLGQGARDEQFF	TGTGCCAGCAGCTTAGGACAGGGGGCAAGGGATGAGCAGTTCTTC
NA	TRBJ1-2	TRBV5-6	few	CASSLSGAYGYTF	TGTGCCAGCAGCTTAAGTGGGGCCTATGGCTACACCTTC
NA	TRBJ1-1	TRBV7-9	once	CSSSGQTNTEAFF	TGTTCCAGCAGCGGACAGACGAACACTGAAGCTTTCTTT
NA	TRBJ2-5	TRBV28	NA	CASRGPQETQYF	TGTGCCAGCAGGGGCCCTCAAGAGACCCAGTACTTC
NA	TRBJ2-7	TRBV6-5	NA	CAAQRESTYEQYF	TGTGCCGCCCAGAGGGAATCGACCTACGAGCAGTACTTC
NA	TRBJ2-1	TRBV25-1	few	CASSEYAGGNEQFF	TGTGCCAGCAGTGAATATGCGGGTGGCAATGAGCAGTTCTTC
NA	TRBJ2-6	TRBV6-1	few	CASSDRLGANVLTF	TGTGCCAGCAGTGATCGTCTCGGGGCCAACGTCCTGACTTTC
TRBD1	TRBJ1-6	TRBV30	NA	CAWSQTGGIGNSPLHF	TGTGCCTGGAGCCAGACAGGGGGAATAGGGAATTCACCCCTCCACTTT
TRBD2	TRBJ2-7	TRBV28	NA	CASSRPGLARSSYEQYF	TGTGCCAGCAGTCGCCCGGGACTAGCGAGGAGCTCCTACGAGCAGTACTTC
NA	TRBJ2-1	TRBV27	NA	CASSPTNDGQFF	TGTGCCAGCAGCCCTACGAACGATGGGCAGTTCTTC
TRBD1	TRBJ1-5	TRBV15	NA	CATRTGGYSNQPQHF	TGTGCCACCAGGACAGGGGGTTATAGCAATCAGCCCCAGCATTTT
NA	TRBJ2-7	TRBV5-8	NA	CASRLGGSEQYF	TGTGCCAGCAGGCTGGGGGGTTCCGAGCAGTACTTC
TRBD2	TRBJ2-1	TRBV18	NA	CASSPMGLAFEQFF	TGTGCCAGCTCACCAATGGGACTAGCATTCGAGCAGTTCTTC
NA	TRBJ2-5	TRBV21-1	NA	CASSTQRGEETQYF	TGTGCCAGCAGCACACAGCGCGGGGAAGAGACCCAGTACTTC
NA	TRBJ1-4	TRBV1	NA	CTSRDRVEKLFF	TGCACCAGCCGGGACAGGGTTGAAAAACTGTTTTTT
NA	TRBJ1-2	TRBV15	NA	CATSRDLAGGPLGGYTF	TGTGCCACCAGCAGAGATCTGGCGGGAGGGCCCCTTGGTGGCTACACCTTC
TRBD1	TRBJ2-5	TRBV6-5	NA	CASSYGTGETQYF	TGTGCCAGCAGTTACGGGACAGGGGAGACCCAGTACTTC
NA	TRBJ2-5	TRBV30	once	CAWSVLDLETQYF	TGTGCCTGGAGTGTACTCGATCTGGAGACCCAGTACTTC
NA	TRBJ2-1	TRBV5-1	few	CASSPMTSNEQFF	TGCGCCAGCAGCCCGATGACTAGTAATGAGCAGTTCTTC
NA	TRBJ2-7	TRBV5-1	NA	CASRTDSYEQYF	TGCGCCAGCCGGACAGACTCCTACGAGCAGTACTTC
NA	TRBJ1-3	TRBV6-5	NA	CASSPSPGGGNTIYF	TGTGCCAGCAGCCCATCACCGGGAGGTGGAAACACCATATATTTT
TRBD1	TRBJ1-2	TRBV18	NA	CASSPNRDRGPYNYGYTF	TGTGCCAGCTCACCCAACCGGGACAGGGGGCCATATAACTATGGCTACACCTTC
NA	TRBJ2-1	TRBV7-8	NA	CASSPARGELSSYNEQFF	TGTGCCAGCAGCCCCGCACGCGGAGAACTCAGCTCCTACAATGAGCAGTTCTTC
NA	TRBJ1-2	TRBV20-1	few	CSAPGGYTF	TGCAGTGCCCCGGGGGGCTACACCTTC
NA	TRBJ2-7	TRBV19	NA	CASSRQAGRASVYYEQYF	TGTGCCAGTAGTAGGCAGGCTGGAAGGGCTAGCGTTTACTACGAGCAGTACTTC
TRBD1	TRBJ1-5	TRBV18	NA	CASSPGQGNQPQHF	TGTGCCAGCTCACCGGGACAGGGGAACCAGCCCCAGCATTTT
NA	TRBJ2-3	TRBV6-5	NA	CASSSRTESTDTQYF	TGTGCCAGCAGTTCCCGGACAGAGAGCACAGATACGCAGTATTTT
NA	TRBJ1-1	TRBV28	NA	CASSFIRTEAFF	TGTGCCAGCAGTTTTATTCGGACAGAAGCTTTCTTT
TRBD2	TRBJ2-2	TRBV6-5	NA	CASSSGLALAGELFF	TGTGCCAGCAGTTCGGGACTAGCGCTAGCCGGGGAGCTGTTTTTT
NA	TRBJ1-2	TRBV10-3	NA	CAISERQENYGYTF	TGTGCCATCAGTGAACGGCAGGAAAACTATGGCTACACCTTC
TRBD2	TRBJ2-3	TRBV7-8	NA	CASSRAGLWKFPGDTQYF	TGTGCCAGCAGCCGAGCGGGACTATGGAAATTCCCTGGGGATACGCAGTATTTT
TRBD2	TRBJ2-7	TRBV6-5	few	CASSYGTRYEQYF	TGTGCCAGCAGTTATGGGACTAGGTACGAGCAGTACTTC
TRBD1	TRBJ2-7	TRBV28	NA	CASSQDRVFSYEQYF	TGTGCCAGCAGTCAGGACAGGGTTTTCTCCTACGAGCAGTACTTC
NA	TRBJ1-5	TRBV5-1	few	CASSPFGGDQPQHF	TGCGCCAGCAGCCCTTTCGGGGGAGATCAGCCCCAGCATTTT
NA	TRBJ2-7	TRBV23-1	NA	CASNPRDKAYEQYF	TGCGCCAGCAACCCTCGGGACAAGGCCTACGAGCAGTACTTC
TRBD1	TRBJ1-4	TRBV10-3	few	CAIRGTADEKLFF	TGTGCCATCAGGGGGACAGCGGATGAAAAACTGTTTTTT
TRBD2	TRBJ2-1	TRBV13	NA	CASRESGSSYNEQFF	TGTGCCAGCAGGGAAAGCGGGAGCTCCTACAATGAGCAGTTCTTC
TRBD1	TRBJ2-2	TRBV6-5	NA	CASRQGVGAGELFF	TGTGCCAGCAGGCAGGGGGTAGGGGCCGGGGAGCTGTTTTTT
TRBD1	TRBJ2-7	TRBV27	NA	CASSTRDRGEQYF	TGTGCCAGCAGTACAAGGGACAGGGGCGAGCAGTACTTC
TRBD1	TRBJ2-2	TRBV15	NA	CATSGDRGRTGELFF	TGTGCCACCAGCGGGGACAGGGGGAGAACCGGGGAGCTGTTTTTT
TRBD2	TRBJ2-1	TRBV6-5	NA	CASSYLRGGEGNEQFF	TGTGCCAGCAGTTACCTCCGGGGGGGAGAAGGAAATGAGCAGTTCTTC
NA	TRBJ1-1	TRBV2	few	CASSALQIDEAFF	TGTGCCAGCAGTGCTTTACAGATTGATGAAGCTTTCTTT
NA	TRBJ1-3	TRBV7-9	NA	CASSHRGGLGNTIYF	TGTGCCAGCAGCCACCGAGGAGGGCTCGGAAACACCATATATTTT
NA	TRBJ2-3	TRBV15	NA	CATSTVGGKGVDTQYF	TGTGCCACCAGCACTGTGGGCGGGAAAGGCGTTGATACGCAGTATTTT
TRBD2	TRBJ2-5	TRBV6-1	NA	CASSELAGGPQETQYF	TGTGCCAGCAGTGAGCTAGCGGGAGGACCTCAAGAGACCCAGTACTTC
NA	TRBJ2-7	TRBV11-3	NA	CASSLSGAYEQYF	TGTGCCAGCAGCTTATCGGGGGCCTACGAGCAGTACTTC
NA	TRBJ2-3	TRBV5-1	NA	CASSLEGSTDTQYF	TGCGCCAGCAGCTTGGAGGGGTCCACAGATACGCAGTATTTT
NA	TRBJ2-4	TRBV7-9	few	CASSLSGRLAKNIQYF	TGTGCCAGCAGCTTATCGGGGAGACTAGCCAAAAACATTCAGTACTTC
NA	TRBJ2-7	TRBV5-4	NA	CASSSREGNEQYF	TGTGCCAGCAGCTCCCGGGAAGGGAACGAGCAGTACTTC
TRBD2	TRBJ2-7	TRBV20-1	NA	CSAREGGGLYF	TGCAGTGCTAGAGAGGGGGGGGGACTGTACTTC
TRBD2	TRBJ2-3	TRBV30	NA	CAWSALAGATDTQYF	TGTGCCTGGAGTGCCCTAGCGGGAGCTACAGATACGCAGTATTTT
NA	TRBJ2-1	TRBV7-2	NA	CASSFEAGYNEQFF	TGTGCCAGCAGCTTCGAAGCGGGTTACAATGAGCAGTTCTTC